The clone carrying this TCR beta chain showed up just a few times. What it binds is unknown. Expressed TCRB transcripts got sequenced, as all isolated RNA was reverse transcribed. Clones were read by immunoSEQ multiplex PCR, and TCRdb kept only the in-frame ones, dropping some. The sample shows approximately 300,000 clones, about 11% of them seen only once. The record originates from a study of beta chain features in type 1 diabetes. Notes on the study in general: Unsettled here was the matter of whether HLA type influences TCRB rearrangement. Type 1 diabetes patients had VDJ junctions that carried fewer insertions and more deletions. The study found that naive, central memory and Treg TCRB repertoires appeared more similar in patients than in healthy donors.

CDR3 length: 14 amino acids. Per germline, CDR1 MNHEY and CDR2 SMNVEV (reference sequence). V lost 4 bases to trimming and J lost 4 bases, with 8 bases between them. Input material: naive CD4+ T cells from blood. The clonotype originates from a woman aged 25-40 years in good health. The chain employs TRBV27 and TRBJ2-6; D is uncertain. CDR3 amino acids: CASSSAAGANVLTF. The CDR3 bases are TGTGCCAGCAGTTCCGCGGCAGGGGCCAACGTCCTGACTTTC.